A single sample gave rise to the 27 T cell receptor beta chains below, sequenced in a study of molecular identifiers for immune sequencing clone quantification. TCRdb processed the PCR reads anew with MiXCR; each CDR3 protein has one entry. The sample contains 60,000 to 65,000 distinct CDR3 sequences, roughly a fifth of which appear only once. The sample comprised naive CD8+ T cells from blood, with Jurkat cell RNA spiked in. Subset indicated: FACS-sorted CD8+CD4-CCR7+CD45RA+ naive T cells. The receptors come from a human donor in good health. Some libraries in this study had Jurkat cell RNA spiked in.

This clonotype was found many times. The chain uses TRBV11-2 and TRBJ2-3; no clear D. Looked up from germline, CDR1 is SGHAT and CDR2 is FQNNGV. The V end lost 5 bases, the J end lost 6 bases, and 18 bases lay between the germline ends. The CDR3 contains 15 residues. CDR3 coding DNA: TGTGCCAGCAGCCTAACCCATACGAGCATGGATACGCAGTATTTT. Protein product: CASSLTHTSMDTQYF.

This clonotype was counted at least ten times. The chain carries TRBV5-1 and TRBJ2-5; D possibly corresponds to TRBD2 (5 bases). Germline CDR1 and CDR2: SGHRS and YFSETQ. Trimming cost V 10 bases and J 10 bases, with 11 bases left between them. The CDR3 length is 9 residues. The CDR3 DNA reads as TGCGCCCCCGATGGAGGCCAGTACTTC. This sequence encodes CAPDGGQYF.

The chain has TRBV20-1 and TRBJ2-1, with D possibly matching TRBD2 (6 bases). Germline values: CDR1 DFQATT, CDR2 SNEGSKA (reference sequence). The V end was cut by 5 bases, the J end by 3 bases, with 17 bases between. This CDR3 has 15 amino acids. The CDR3 DNA reads as TGCAGTGCTGGGTTGACTGGCGGGAACTACAATGAGCAGTTCTTC. It is translated as CSAGLTGGNYNEQFF.

The table lists this clonotype with many counts. CDR3 in DNA: TGTGCCAGCAGCTCGGGGGCGGACTACGAGCAGTACTTC. This gives the protein CASSSGADYEQYF. V usage is TRBV7-9 and J usage is TRBJ2-7, with D perhaps given as TRBD1 or TRBD2 (6 bases each). This CDR3 has 13 amino acids. V gave up 4 bases and J gave up 3 bases, with 10 bases separating them. Germline CDR1 reads SEHNR; CDR2 reads FQNEAQ (reference sequence).

This clonotype was recorded many times. The V call is TRBV28, the J call TRBJ1-5, with D unclear. V lost 4 bases to trimming and J lost 0 bases, with 19 bases between them. This CDR3 spans 18 amino acids. Germline-derived CDR1 and CDR2 are MDHEN and SYDVKM. The CDR3 region is CASSSPRLGTYSNQPQHF. The CDR3 DNA reads as TGTGCCAGCAGTTCGCCCCGCTTGGGCACTTATAGCAATCAGCCCCAGCATTTT.

This clonotype has ten or more counts. The chain links TRBV4-3 to TRBJ1-4, with a possible D match to TRBD1 (6 bases). Germline V gene lookup returns CDR1 LGHNA and CDR2 YSLEER. The CDR3 is 16 residues long. V was clipped by 0 bases and J by 6 bases, with 14 bases between them. The CDR3 loop reads CASSQDGGVGDEKLFF. The CDR3 coding sequence is TGCGCCAGCAGCCAAGACGGGGGCGTGGGGGATGAAAAACTGTTTTTT.

This clonotype was recorded at least ten times. This chain uses TRBV30 with TRBJ2-3; no clear D. This CDR3 spans 15 amino acids. The germline V gene encodes CDR1 GTSNPN and CDR2 SVGIG (reference sequence). Trimming shortened V by 0 bases and J by 2 bases, and 12 bases separated the two germline ends. The DNA of the CDR3 is TGTGCCTGGAGTGTAAATGCAGCCATCACAGATACGCAGTATTTT. This sequence encodes CAWSVNAAITDTQYF.

Of note for this clonotype: A much bigger clone sits one base away, suggesting this may be a read error. The CDR3 loop reads CAGSLGQVIDYGYTF. The CDR3, as DNA: TGTGCCGGCAGTTTAGGGCAGGTTATTGACTATGGCTACACCTTC. The chain combines TRBV12-3 or TRBV12-4 with TRBJ1-2, with unresolved D. This CDR3 has 15 amino acids.

This clonotype came up many times. This chain connects TRBV20-1 to TRBJ1-1; possibly TRBD1 for D (5 bases). Germline values: CDR1 DFQATT, CDR2 SNEGSKA (reference sequence). Trimming left V 0 bases short and J 6 bases short, with 20 bases between. This CDR3 has 16 amino acids. The CDR3 DNA is TGCAGTGCTAGAGATATCCAGGGAGGATGGATCGCTGAAGCTTTCTTT. Amino acids: CSARDIQGGWIAEAFF.

This clonotype was seen at least ten times. This chain uses TRBV30 with TRBJ2-7; weak D call: TRBD2 (5 bases). CDR3 size: 15 residues. Per the germline V gene, CDR1 is GTSNPN and CDR2 is SVGIG (reference sequence). Trimming stripped 0 bases from V and 3 bases from J, with 15 bases between. CDR3 sequence reads: CAWSVQPTTHYEQYF. For the CDR3, the DNA is TGTGCCTGGAGTGTACAGCCGACTACGCACTACGAGCAGTACTTC.

This clonotype was found many times. V and J are TRBV6-1 and TRBJ1-5, with 8 bases fitting TRBD1. Germline CDR1 is MNHNS and CDR2 is SASEGT. The V segment lost 7 bases and the J segment 4 bases; nucleotides outside the gene matches: 3. The CDR3 runs to 13 residues. CDR3 residues: CASTGQGNQPQHF. The CDR3 coding sequence is TGTGCCAGCACCGGACAGGGTAATCAGCCCCAGCATTTT.

This clonotype was recorded many times. The rearrangement links TRBV6-2 or TRBV6-3 to TRBJ2-3; D perhaps matches TRBD2 (6 bases). Germline V gene lookup returns CDR1 MNHEY and CDR2 SVGEGT. Trimming took 2 bases from V and 2 from J, leaving 14 bases between them. The CDR3 has 16 residues. The CDR3 protein is CASSYTGAGNTDTQYF. CDR3 nucleotides: TGTGCCAGCAGTTACACCGGGGCGGGAAACACAGATACGCAGTATTTT.

This clonotype appeared many times. The CDR3: CASSQDWGGVGPLGYTF. CDR3 coding DNA: TGCGCCAGCAGCCAAGATTGGGGCGGGGTAGGGCCGCTTGGCTACACCTTC. J is TRBJ1-2 and V is TRBV4-1; D perhaps matches TRBD1 (5 bases). V lost 0 bases to trimming and J lost 7 bases, with 21 bases between them. Germline lookup yields CDR1 MGHRA and CDR2 YSYEKL. The CDR3 contains 17 residues.

A remark on this clonotype: This may arise from a read error, as a much more abundant clone is one base away. The gene calls are TRBV29-1 and TRBJ2-5; D remains unclear. Germline CDR1 reads SQVTM; CDR2 reads ANQGSEA. V was trimmed by 2 bases and J by 9 bases, leaving 13 bases between them. The CDR3 contains 12 residues. As DNA, the CDR3 is TGCAGCGTTGAACTGGGTTCGGAGTCCCAGTACTTC. Protein: CSVELGSESQYF.

V gene TRBV20-1 combines with J gene TRBJ2-1, with 9 bases aligning to TRBD1. J was trimmed by 4 bases and V by 4 bases; bases with no gene match: 8. The CDR3 runs 15 residues. Germline V gives CDR1 DFQATT, CDR2 SNEGSKA (reference sequence). The CDR3 region has the DNA TGCAGTGCTAAGAGGACAGGGGAGAGATACAATGAGCAGTTCTTC. As protein: CSAKRTGERYNEQFF.

This clonotype showed up many times. The V call is TRBV20-1, the J call TRBJ2-7; 9 nucleotides match TRBD2. Trimming at V came to 5 bases and at J to 1 base, leaving 9 bases not matched to a gene. The CDR3 has 15 residues. The germline V gene encodes CDR1 DFQATT and CDR2 SNEGSKA (reference sequence). The CDR3: CSALPGLAESYEQYF. The CDR3 region has the DNA TGCAGTGCTTTACCGGGACTAGCAGAATCCTACGAGCAGTACTTC.

This clonotype came up many times. The rearrangement uses TRBV29-1 and TRBJ2-1, with 13 bases aligning to TRBD2. The CDR3 length is 15 residues. J gave up 6 bases and V 1 base, and 3 bases lay outside the gene matches. Per germline, CDR1 SQVTM and CDR2 ANQGSEA. The CDR3 region is CSVEGTSGSFNEQFF. CDR3 nucleotides: TGCAGCGTTGAAGGGACTAGCGGGAGCTTCAATGAGCAGTTCTTC.

The table lists this clonotype with many counts. This sequence joins TRBV7-6 and TRBJ1-2; 7 nucleotides match TRBD1. CDR1 is SGHVS and CDR2 is FNYEAQ in the germline V gene. Trimming took 3 bases from V and 4 from J; bases not matched to a gene: 8. The CDR3 length is 15 residues. CDR3 in amino acids: CASSFTDRDAYGYTF. The CDR3 DNA sequence: TGTGCCAGCAGCTTCACTGACAGGGATGCCTATGGCTACACCTTC. The variable domain in full, with the rest retrieved from reference TRBV7-6 and TRBJ1-2, is GAGVSQSPRYKVTKRGQDVALRCDPISGHVSLYWYRQALGQGPEFLTYFNYEAQQDKSGLPNDRFSAERPEGSISTLTIQRTEQRDSAMYRCASSFTDRDAYGYTFGSGTRLTVV.

This clonotype was recorded at least ten times. The V and J genes are TRBV27 and TRBJ2-7, with TRBD1 as a possible D gene (6 bases). In germline, CDR1 is MNHEY, CDR2 SMNVEV (reference sequence). V lost 2 bases to trimming and J lost 2 bases, with 7 bases between them. The CDR3 is 13 residues long. In DNA, the CDR3 is TGTGCCAGCAGTTTAGGACAGCCCTACGAGCAGTACTTC. As protein: CASSLGQPYEQYF.

This clonotype was observed many times. The chain links TRBV19 to TRBJ2-1, with unresolved D. CDR1 LNHDA and CDR2 SQIVND come from the germline V gene (reference sequence). The V end was cut by 3 bases, the J end by 4 bases, with 7 bases between. The CDR3 loop spans 13 amino acids. CDR3 sequence: CASSIGVYNEQFF. DNA of the CDR3: TGTGCCAGTAGTATCGGCGTATACAATGAGCAGTTCTTC.

In its sample, this clonotype was seen many times. The rearrangement joins TRBV6-6 to TRBJ2-7; 7 bases are shared with TRBD1. The CDR3 contains 13 residues. V lost 10 bases to trimming and J lost 2 bases; unmatched junction nucleotides: 8. Per the germline V gene, CDR1 is MNHNY and CDR2 is SVGAGI (reference sequence). Here the CDR3 reads CANRAGTAYEQYF. The CDR3 coding sequence is TGTGCCAACCGAGCCGGGACAGCCTACGAGCAGTACTTC.

This clonotype was picked up many times. The chain combines TRBV20-1 with TRBJ2-3; possibly TRBD1 or TRBD2 for D (6 bases each). This CDR3 comprises 16 residues. V was pared by 5 bases and J by 5 bases, with 23 bases between. In germline, CDR1 is DFQATT, CDR2 SNEGSKA (reference sequence). This chain's CDR3 is CSARTVRDFDLDTQYF. CDR3 bases: TGCAGTGCTCGGACAGTTCGGGACTTTGATCTAGATACGCAGTATTTT.

This clonotype occurred many times. The genes are TRBV4-1 and TRBJ2-1, with no clear D. The germline gives CDR1 MGHRA, CDR2 YSYEKL. V lost 5 bases and J 10 bases, leaving 15 bases between the germline ends. The CDR3 sequence is 13 residues long. CDR3 sequence reads: CASSKPSVPEQFF. In DNA, the CDR3 is TGCGCCAGCAGCAAACCTTCCGTACCCGAGCAGTTCTTC.

This clonotype was found many times. This sequence joins TRBV10-3 and TRBJ1-1; 8 bases line up with TRBD1. V was pared by 3 bases and J by 5 bases, with 5 bases of the junction left unmatched. The CDR3 covers 14 residues. Germline V gene data show CDR1 as ENHRY and CDR2 as SYGVKD. CDR3 in amino acids: CAISEVRGPTEAFF. The CDR3 DNA reads TGTGCCATCAGTGAAGTCAGGGGGCCTACTGAAGCTTTCTTT.

The sample holds many counts of this clonotype. The rearrangement links TRBV24-1 to TRBJ2-1; 13 bases fit TRBD2. The V and J ends lost 5 bases and 7 bases, in that order; junction bases with no gene match: 4. The germline gives CDR1 KGHDR, CDR2 SFDVKD. The CDR3 contains 15 residues. In DNA, the CDR3 is TGTGCCACCAGTGCCGGGACTAGCGGGGTGAATGAGCAGTTCTTC. It is translated as CATSAGTSGVNEQFF.

Many counts were recorded for this clonotype. This chain connects TRBV7-2 to TRBJ2-7; 9 nucleotides line up with TRBD2. CDR3 size: 13 residues. The germline V gene encodes CDR1 SGHTA and CDR2 FQGNSA. With 4 bases clipped from V and 4 bases from J, the junction kept 2 bases outside the gene matches. CDR3 bases: TGTGCCAGCAGCTCTAGCGGGGATTACGAGCAGTACTTC. It codes for CASSSSGDYEQYF.

Concerning this clonotype itself: Here the CDR3 omits its conserved ending phenylalanine or tryptophan, so a read error is the likely source. The CDR3: CSAPSSSGANVLTL. CDR3 DNA sequence: TGCAGTGCTCCATCGAGCTCTGGGGCCAACGTCCTGACTCTC. V and J are TRBV20-1 and TRBJ2-6, with D unclear. The germline V gene has CDR1 DFQATT and CDR2 SNEGSKA (reference sequence). The CDR3 consists of 14 residues. V was shortened by 5 bases and J by 0 bases, with 8 bases between the two germline ends.